This T cell receptor (beta chain) was obtained from a study of cytomegalovirus exposure and HLA in healthy donors. This clone was detected only once. PCR used 60 Vbeta primers and 13 Jbeta primers. Sequenced by immunoSEQ multiplex PCR; TCRdb stores in-frame clones only, minus some. Among hundreds of thousands of clones listed, over 80% were seen once. Germline V gives CDR1 MNHNS, CDR2 SASEGT. Trimming removed 10 bases from V and 4 bases from J, with 19 bases in between. This CDR3 has 14 residues. This TCR was sampled from a boy younger than 10 in good health and CMV-seronegative. The specimen was PBMCs. The gene calls are TRBV6-1 and TRBJ1-1; D might be TRBD1 (5 bases). The chain's CDR3 is CATRGGQSGTEAFF. The CDR3 DNA reads TGTGCCACGCGGGGCGGGCAAAGCGGCACTGAAGCTTTCTTT.